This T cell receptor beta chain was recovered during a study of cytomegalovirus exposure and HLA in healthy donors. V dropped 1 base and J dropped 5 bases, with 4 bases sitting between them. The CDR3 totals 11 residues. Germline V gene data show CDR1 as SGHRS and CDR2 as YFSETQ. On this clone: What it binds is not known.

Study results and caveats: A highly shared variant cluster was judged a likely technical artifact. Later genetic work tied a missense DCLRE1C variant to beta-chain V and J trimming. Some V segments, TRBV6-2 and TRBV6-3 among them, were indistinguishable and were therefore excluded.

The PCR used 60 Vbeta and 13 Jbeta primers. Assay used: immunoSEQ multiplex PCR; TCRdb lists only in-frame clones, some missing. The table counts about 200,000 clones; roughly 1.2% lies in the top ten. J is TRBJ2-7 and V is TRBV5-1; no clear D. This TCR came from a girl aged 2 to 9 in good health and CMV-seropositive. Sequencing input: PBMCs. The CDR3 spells CASSLQNEQYF. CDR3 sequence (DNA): TGCGCCAGCAGCTTGCAGAACGAGCAGTACTTC.